This T cell receptor (beta chain) was identified in a study of response to subunit inactivated influenza vaccine. Trimming took 3 bases from V and 3 from J, leaving 9 bases between them. The CDR3 length is 13 residues. TCRdb re-called the RT-PCR reads through MiXCR, storing one row per CDR3 protein. The data show more than 500,000 distinct CDR3 sequences, approximately 10% seen once. The same specimen was also included in a second study, on T cells expressing NK-cell markers. That report notes: TCR beta cDNA was generated via 5'RACE template switching incorporating UMIs. One of the eight sequenced donors was seronegative, whereas the other seven were HCMV-seropositive.

The V call is TRBV12-3 or TRBV12-4, the J call TRBJ2-7; D unclear. This specimen was PBMCs from blood, taken on the day of vaccination. The clonotype was recovered from a man aged 45-65 years who received an inactivated influenza vaccine. CDR3 nucleotides: TGTGCCAGCAGTTTGGAACTTAACTACGAGCAGTACTTC. Its translation: CASSLELNYEQYF.